These 11 T cell receptor beta chains were sequenced from one sample in a study of blood T cell repertoires in COVID-19. This table comes from immunoSEQ multiplex PCR, and its TCRdb copy is limited to in-frame clones, with some not included. This table holds 150,000 to 200,000 clones, about 78% found once. The sample comprised PBMCs or T cells enriched from blood (not recorded which). The receptors come from a woman aged 45-60 years who had recovered from COVID-19.

This clone was detected a few times. The chain links TRBV19 to TRBJ1-1; 7 nucleotides agree with TRBD1. V gave up 6 bases and J gave up 0 bases; unmatched junction bases: 1. Germline lookup yields CDR1 LNHDA and CDR2 SQIVND (reference sequence). This CDR3 is 13 amino acids long. CDR3 nucleotides: TGTGCCAGTAGCACAGGGGTGAACACTGAAGCTTTCTTT. Protein sequence: CASSTGVNTEAFF.

This clone appeared once. The V and J genes are TRBV6-5 and TRBJ2-3; 9 positions match TRBD2. This CDR3 region has 16 residues. Germline-derived CDR1 and CDR2 are MNHEY and SVGAGI. J was trimmed by 3 bases and V by 0 bases; bases with no gene match: 4. The CDR3 sequence: CASSYSASGKTDTQYF. The DNA of the CDR3 is TGTGCCAGCAGTTACTCCGCTAGCGGGAAAACAGATACGCAGTATTTT.

This clone came up once. This chain joins TRBV4-3 and TRBJ2-1; 7 nucleotides align to TRBD2. The V and J ends lost 2 bases and 1 base, in that order; junction bases with no gene match: 5. Germline assignment: CDR1 LGHNA and CDR2 YSLEER. This CDR3 region has 16 residues. The CDR3 spells CASSQMGLTSYNEQFF. CDR3 bases: TGCGCCAGCAGCCAAATGGGACTAACGTCCTACAATGAGCAGTTCTTC.

The gene calls are TRBV28 and TRBJ1-5; D is unclear. Per germline, CDR1 MDHEN and CDR2 SYDVKM. This CDR3 comprises 14 residues. Trimming pared 8 bases from V and 4 bases from J, leaving 15 bases between. CDR3 DNA: TGTGCCAGCGACTGGTCTGGAGTAAATCAGCCCCAGCATTTT. This gives the protein CASDWSGVNQPQHF.

CDR3 nucleotides: TGTGCCAGCAGCTTAGAGGGGAGCTCCTACAATGAGCAGTTCTTC. Translated, it gives CASSLEGSSYNEQFF. V and J are TRBV11-2 and TRBJ2-1; D may be TRBD2 (5 bases). Looked up from germline, CDR1 is SGHAT and CDR2 is FQNNGV. Trimming removed 0 bases at V and 0 bases at J, with 6 bases between. This CDR3 contains 15 residues.

V usage is TRBV2 and J usage is TRBJ2-3; TRBD1 is a possible D gene (5 bases). The CDR3 consists of 16 residues. From germline, CDR1 is SNHLY and CDR2 FYNNEI. Trimming cost V 7 bases and J 4 bases, with 21 bases left between them. The CDR3, as DNA: TGTGCCAGCACCGAACAGGCGACCGCCCTCTCAGATACGCAGTATTTT. Translated, it gives CASTEQATALSDTQYF. The variable domain in full, completed from reference TRBV2 and TRBJ2-3, reads EPEVTQTPSHQVTQMGQEVILRCVPISNHLYFYWYRQILGQKVEFLVSFYNNEISEKSEIFDDQFSVERPDGSNFTLKIRSTKLEDSAMYFCASTEQATALSDTQYFGPGTRLTVL.

The chain carries TRBV7-6 and TRBJ2-7; 7 nucleotides align to TRBD1. The CDR3 contains 15 residues. After removal of 5 bases from V and 5 bases from J, the junction contained 12 bases not matched to a gene. Germline-derived CDR1 and CDR2 are SGHVS and FNYEAQ. The CDR3 DNA reads TGTGCCAGCAGCCTCCAAACCACAGGGGTTGACGAGCAGTACTTC. Residues: CASSLQTTGVDEQYF.

This chain joins TRBV18 and TRBJ2-2, with 7 bases that match TRBD1. Losses at the gene ends were 4 bases for V and 8 bases for J; bases not matched to a gene: 10. Germline CDR1 reads KGHSH; CDR2 reads LQKENI. The CDR3 spans 15 residues. The CDR3 reads CASSLLTGSAGELFF. In DNA, the CDR3 is TGTGCCAGCTCACTACTGACAGGGTCGGCGGGGGAGCTGTTTTTT.

The gene calls are TRBV7-9 and TRBJ1-2; 10 bases align to TRBD1. V lost 5 bases and J lost 5; bases outside the gene matches: 8. This CDR3 comprises 15 residues. Germline V gene lookup returns CDR1 SEHNR and CDR2 FQNEAQ (reference sequence). The DNA of the CDR3 is TGTGCCAGCAGCACCGACAGGGGGCCTAGTTATGGCTACACCTTC. This translates into CASSTDRGPSYGYTF.

The chain couples TRBV30 to TRBJ2-6, with TRBD1 matching over 9 bases. CDR3 length: 14 amino acids. Germline values: CDR1 GTSNPN, CDR2 SVGIG (reference sequence). The DNA of the CDR3 is TGTGCTATTGACAGGGGGGTGACGGCCAACGTCCTGACTTTC. This sequence encodes CAIDRGVTANVLTF.

The V and J genes are TRBV19 and TRBJ2-1, with D possibly matching TRBD1 (6 bases). Trimming shortened V by 7 bases and J by 8 bases, and 15 bases separated the two germline ends. The CDR3 runs to 13 residues. In germline, CDR1 is LNHDA, CDR2 SQIVND (reference sequence). The CDR3 loop reads CASTPRGSDEQFF. CDR3 coding DNA: TGTGCCAGTACCCCTAGGGGGTCCGATGAGCAGTTCTTC.